This T cell receptor (beta chain) was retrieved from a study of T cell responses to AZD1222 COVID-19 vaccine. Regarding the study as a whole: Baseline seropositives among AZD1222 recipients totaled only five to seven.

For this clone: Its antigen is unknown.

The CDR3 runs 13 residues. Germline V gene lookup returns CDR1 SGDLS and CDR2 YYNGEE. Trimming left V 4 bases short and J 5 bases short, with 12 bases between. Produced via immunoSEQ multiplex PCR; TCRdb's table is partial and in-frame only. The sample shows 150,000 to 200,000 clones, around nine tenths of them seen only once. The sample in question was peripheral blood, obtained on day 0 of AZD1222 vaccination. The chain combines TRBV9 with TRBJ1-1, with D possibly being TRBD1 (5 bases). This receptor was identified in an adult in good health. The chain's CDR3 is CASSHRLGTEAFF. Written as DNA, the CDR3 is TGTGCCAGCAGCCACAGGTTGGGAACTGAAGCTTTCTTT.